The clone carrying this T cell receptor beta chain was seen at least ten times. What it recognizes is unknown. The junction does not match germline at one end; this may be a read error. This sample was taken from a study of T cell repertoires in cytomegalovirus infection. Study-level information: Public TCR beta signature analysis indicated the presence of both CMV infection and matching HLA type. General observations from the study: Dominating the ex vivo response were HLA-C-restricted CMV-specific TCR beta clonotypes. Using cumulative public TCR beta family frequency, the authors identified those who carried CMV together with the relevant HLA.

Via MiXCR, TCRdb re-called the reads, giving one row per CDR3 protein. Seen here are about 450,000 distinct CDR3 sequences, 31% observed once, and the top ten hold approximately 13%. The CDR3 covers 14 residues. Germline CDR1 and CDR2: MGHRA and YSYEKL. This chain joins TRBV4-1 and TRBJ1-6; 8 nucleotides agree with TRBD1. The source is a human donor in good health (CMV status not recorded). Some clones in this sample may be carry-over from other donors' samples. The source material was PBMCs. CDR3 protein: CASSQDRANSPLHF. The CDR3 DNA is TGTGCCAGCTCACAGGACAGGGCTAATTCACCCCTCCACTTT.